The 4 T cell receptor beta chains below come from one sample, sequenced in a study of monozygotic twins with inflammatory bowel disease. Reprocessing the 5' RACE reads, TCRdb reports a single entry for every CDR3 protein and omits DNA. Here the sample table reports roughly 150,000 distinct CDR3 sequences. Sequenced input: blood. All receptors come from a human donor with ulcerative colitis or Crohn's disease, or a healthy co-twin of an affected twin (not recorded which).

The CDR3 sequence: CSARDQGRGGYTF. The chain combines TRBV20-1 with TRBJ1-2; the D call from TCRdb, TRBD1, cannot be confirmed without DNA. The germline CDR1 and CDR2 sequences are DFQATT and SNEGSKA (reference sequence). The CDR3 has 13 residues.

The V and J genes are TRBV12-3 or TRBV12-4 and TRBJ1-1; TCRdb calls TRBD1, which cannot be checked without DNA. There are 12 residues in the CDR3. The CDR3 region is CASSSQGAEAFF.

The rearrangement links TRBV5-6 to TRBJ2-2; the D call from TCRdb, TRBD1, cannot be confirmed without DNA. Germline V gene lookup returns CDR1 SGHDT and CDR2 YYEEEE. The CDR3 is 16 amino acids. The CDR3 is CASSLIGTGITGELFF.

The rearrangement links TRBV15 to TRBJ1-5; the D call of TRBD1 rests on TCRdb alone, since no DNA is present to check it. The CDR3 covers 14 residues. Germline lookup yields CDR1 LNHNV and CDR2 YYDKDF (reference sequence). The CDR3 protein is CATSLDNSNQPQHF.